This is a list of T cell receptor beta chains from one sample in a study of blood T cell repertoires in COVID-19. Method: immunoSEQ multiplex PCR; TCRdb's copy keeps in-frame clones and lacks some. The table lists approximately 71,000 clones, roughly 80% of them singletons. Material: peripheral blood. These receptors were collected from an elderly woman with acute or convalescent COVID-19. CDR3s include the opening cysteine and the closing phenylalanine or tryptophan. Fields, in order: CDR3 protein, CDR3 DNA, J gene, V gene, clone size, D gene. D genes are given only for firm matches. The size of a clone is reported for some rows only, either as once, few or many, or as a class for expanded clones.

CASNGQGATDTQYF | TGTGCCAGCAACGGACAGGGGGCGACAGATACGCAGTATTTT | TRBJ2-3 | TRBV6-5 | . | TRBD1
CASSHRLAVTGELFF | TGTGCCAGCAGCCACAGACTAGCGGTCACCGGGGAGCTGTTTTTT | TRBJ2-2 | TRBV14 | . | TRBD2
CATSDFRGYTQYF | TGTGCCACCAGTGATTTTCGGGGATATACGCAGTATTTT | TRBJ2-3 | TRBV24-1 | . | .
CASSQRQGKRAKNIQYF | TGTGCCAGCAGTCAACGACAGGGTAAGAGGGCCAAAAACATTCAGTACTTC | TRBJ2-4 | TRBV6-6 | once | TRBD1
CSVDRGLGGELFF | TGCAGCGTTGACAGGGGGCTAGGCGGGGAGCTGTTTTTT | TRBJ2-2 | TRBV29-1 | once | TRBD1
CASSLMASENTGELFF | TGTGCCAGCAGTTTAATGGCTAGCGAGAACACCGGGGAGCTGTTTTTT | TRBJ2-2 | TRBV7-2 | . | .
CASSQAGSHTEAFF | TGTGCCAGCAGCCAAGCGGGGTCCCACACTGAAGCTTTCTTT | TRBJ1-1 | TRBV14 | many | .
CASSSGQALHF | TGTGCCAGCAGCTCGGGACAGGCGCTCCACTTC | TRBJ2-7 | TRBV11-3 | . | TRBD1
CASSGLIESGELFF | TGCGCCAGCAGCGGGCTGATAGAATCCGGGGAGCTGTTTTTT | TRBJ2-2 | TRBV5-1 | . | .
CASSLASQGTEAFF | TGTGCCAGCAGCTTGGCCTCTCAGGGGACTGAAGCTTTCTTT | TRBJ1-1 | TRBV5-6 | . | .
CASSTGDPGGPTDTQYF | TGTGCCAGCAGTACAGGGGATCCGGGAGGGCCGACAGATACGCAGTATTTT | TRBJ2-3 | TRBV28 | once | .
CASSFRQGTNYGYTF | TGTGCCAGCAGTTTCCGACAGGGTACCAACTATGGCTACACCTTC | TRBJ1-2 | TRBV6-5 | . | TRBD1
CASSRGTQETQYF | TGTGCCAGCAGCCGTGGTACACAAGAGACCCAGTACTTC | TRBJ2-5 | TRBV7-6 | . | .
CASSRVGTGFYGYTF | TGTGCCAGTAGTAGGGTCGGGACAGGGTTCTATGGCTACACCTTC | TRBJ1-2 | TRBV19 | . | TRBD1
CASSLGLAGGGGGYNEQFF | TGTGCCAGCAGCCTCGGACTAGCGGGAGGAGGGGGGGGGTACAATGAGCAGTTCTTC | TRBJ2-1 | TRBV3-1/TRBV3-2 | . | TRBD2
CASSAGLTNSPLHF | TGCGCCAGCAGCGCGGGACTTACTAATTCACCCCTCCACTTT | TRBJ1-6 | TRBV5-1 | . | .
CSVVVQGSNQPQHF | TGCAGCGTTGTGGTTCAGGGGAGCAATCAGCCCCAGCATTTT | TRBJ1-5 | TRBV29-1 | . | .
CAIKGANTEAFF | TGTGCCATCAAAGGGGCGAACACTGAAGCTTTCTTT | TRBJ1-1 | TRBV10-3 | . | .
CASSLEETGSNEQFF | TGTGCCAGCAGCTTGGAGGAGACAGGGTCCAATGAGCAGTTCTTC | TRBJ2-1 | TRBV5-6 | . | TRBD1
CSVGGETDSNTEAFF | TGCAGCGTCGGGGGTGAAACAGATTCTAACACTGAAGCTTTCTTT | TRBJ1-1 | TRBV29-1 | . | .
CASSPTGVFQPQHF | TGTGCCAGCAGCCCAACGGGGGTGTTTCAGCCCCAGCATTTT | TRBJ1-5 | TRBV27 | . | .
CASSLGFRDRETQYF | TGTGCCAGCAGCTTGGGTTTCAGGGATCGGGAGACCCAGTACTTC | TRBJ2-5 | TRBV5-6 | . | .
CASSIGGLRSGNTIYF | TGTGCCAGTAGTATAGGTGGCCTCCGCTCTGGAAACACCATATATTTT | TRBJ1-3 | TRBV19 | once | .
CASGGRTGPNYGYTF | TGTGCTAGTGGGGGCCGGACAGGGCCTAACTATGGCTACACCTTC | TRBJ1-2 | TRBV12-5 | . | TRBD1
CASREGAAGVASSTDTQYF | TGTGCCAGTAGAGAAGGAGCAGCGGGCGTCGCTTCTAGCACAGATACGCAGTATTTT | TRBJ2-3 | TRBV19 | . | .
CASSIASGAAYEQYF | TGTGCCAGTAGTATAGCTAGCGGGGCCGCCTACGAGCAGTACTTC | TRBJ2-7 | TRBV19 | . | TRBD2
CASSLPALRGSYNEQFF | TGTGCCAGCAGCTTGCCGGCCTTGCGAGGCTCCTACAATGAGCAGTTCTTC | TRBJ2-1 | TRBV5-4 | . | .
CASSPGLLNIQYF | TGTGCCAGCAGCCCGGGGTTATTAAACATTCAGTACTTC | TRBJ2-4 | TRBV7-2 | . | .
CAISPTSENTGELFF | TGTGCCATCAGTCCGACTAGCGAGAACACCGGGGAGCTGTTTTTT | TRBJ2-2 | TRBV10-3 | . | TRBD2
CASSSLDPINKNIQYF | TGTGCCAGCAGTTCTCTAGATCCCATCAACAAAAACATTCAGTACTTC | TRBJ2-4 | TRBV27 | . | .
CAAGGSLNSWAFF | TGTGCCGCCGGGGGGAGTCTCAACTCTTGGGCTTTCTTT | TRBJ1-1 | TRBV6-5 | . | .
CASSLYGKTGTGALSTEAFF | TGTGCCAGCAGTTTATACGGAAAAACCGGGACAGGGGCCTTGAGCACTGAAGCTTTCTTT | TRBJ1-1 | TRBV28 | . | TRBD1